This T cell receptor beta chain was captured in a study of blood T cell repertoires in COVID-19. Study details: Sites across the United States, Italy and Spain contributed samples from acute and convalescent COVID-19. The analysed material was cDNA or gDNA that came from T cells, B-cell-depleted T cells, or PBMCs.

The CDR3 contains 14 residues. The V gene end was trimmed by 5 bases and the J gene end by 7 bases; junction bases not matched to a gene: 5. CDR1 is MNHEY and CDR2 is SVGAGI in the germline V gene. In the source study's methods: From reference gene primer amplification, estimates of nucleated cell counts were derived. Some clones are missing from TCRdb's copy, which holds only in-frame ones; the method was immunoSEQ multiplex PCR. That table furnishes V, J and clone size, whereas the DNA furnished D and trimming. This table holds 230,000 or so clones, roughly nine tenths found once. The sequencing input was peripheral blood. This clonotype was sampled from a man aged 40-49 years with active or convalescent COVID-19. The rearrangement links TRBV6-5 to TRBJ2-1; 10 nucleotides align to TRBD2. The CDR3 spells CASSQRGGLNEQFF. The DNA of the CDR3 is TGTGCCAGCAGTCAGCGGGGGGGCCTGAATGAGCAGTTCTTC.